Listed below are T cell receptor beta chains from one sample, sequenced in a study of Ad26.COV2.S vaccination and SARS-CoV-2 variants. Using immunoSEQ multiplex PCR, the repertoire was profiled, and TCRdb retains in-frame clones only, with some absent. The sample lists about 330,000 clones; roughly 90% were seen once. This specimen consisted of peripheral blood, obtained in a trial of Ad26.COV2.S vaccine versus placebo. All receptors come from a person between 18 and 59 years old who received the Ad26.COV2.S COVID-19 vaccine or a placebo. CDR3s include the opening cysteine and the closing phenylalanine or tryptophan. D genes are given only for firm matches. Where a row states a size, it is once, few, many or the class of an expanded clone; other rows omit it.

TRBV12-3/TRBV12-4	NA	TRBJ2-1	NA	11	CASSLLGEQFF	TGTGCCAGCAGTTTGCTGGGTGAGCAGTTCTTC
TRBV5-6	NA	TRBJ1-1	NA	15	CASSLAGLLPTEAFF	TGTGCCAGCAGCTTGGCCGGACTGCTACCGACTGAAGCTTTCTTT
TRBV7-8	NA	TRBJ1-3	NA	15	CASSLAVDFGNTIYF	TGTGCCAGCAGCTTAGCGGTGGACTTTGGAAACACCATATATTTT
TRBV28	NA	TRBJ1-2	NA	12	CASSLSSYGYTF	TGTGCCAGCAGTTTAAGTTCCTATGGCTACACCTTC
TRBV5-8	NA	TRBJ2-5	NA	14	CASSGGGSGETQYF	TGTGCCAGCAGCGGCGGTGGTAGCGGAGAGACCCAGTACTTC
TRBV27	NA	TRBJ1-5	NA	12	CASTYGDQPQHF	TGTGCCAGCACCTATGGGGATCAGCCCCAGCATTTT
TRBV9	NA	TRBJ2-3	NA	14	CASSVDSTGDTQYF	TGTGCCAGCAGCGTAGACTCAACAGGGGATACGCAGTATTTT
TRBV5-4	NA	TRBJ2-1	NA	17	CASSQGGVLSSYNEQFF	TGTGCCAGCAGCCAAGGCGGGGTCTTAAGCTCCTACAATGAGCAGTTCTTC
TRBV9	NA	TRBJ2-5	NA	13	CASSEGSEETQYF	TGTGCCAGCAGCGAGGGGAGCGAAGAGACCCAGTACTTC
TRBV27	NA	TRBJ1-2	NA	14	CASSLSKEVYGYTF	TGTGCCAGCAGTTTGTCTAAGGAAGTCTATGGCTACACCTTC
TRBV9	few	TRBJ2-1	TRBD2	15	CASSVGGGSRNEQFF	TGTGCCAGCAGCGTAGGGGGCGGGAGTAGGAATGAGCAGTTCTTC
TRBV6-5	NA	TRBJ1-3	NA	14	CASSQTPSGNTIYF	TGTGCCAGCAGCCAGACACCTTCCGGAAACACCATATATTTT
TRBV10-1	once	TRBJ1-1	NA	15	CASSPGGVGSTEAFF	TGCGCCAGCAGTCCCGGAGGGGTGGGGTCAACTGAAGCTTTCTTT
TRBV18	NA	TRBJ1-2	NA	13	CASSSGRGYGYTF	TGTGCCAGCTCCTCGGGACGGGGGTATGGCTACACCTTC
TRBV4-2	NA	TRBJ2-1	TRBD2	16	CASSQEGGGVYNEQFF	TGTGCCAGCAGCCAAGAAGGCGGGGGGGTGTACAATGAGCAGTTCTTC
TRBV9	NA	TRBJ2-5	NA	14	CASSVDGGRETQYF	TGTGCCAGCAGCGTAGACGGTGGGAGAGAGACCCAGTACTTC
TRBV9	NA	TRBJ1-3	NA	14	CASSVAGVGNTIYF	TGTGCCAGCAGCGTAGCAGGGGTCGGAAACACCATATATTTT
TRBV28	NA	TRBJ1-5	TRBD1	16	CASSSPGQGKNQPQHF	TGTGCCAGCAGTTCCCCCGGACAGGGCAAAAACCAGCCCCAGCATTTT
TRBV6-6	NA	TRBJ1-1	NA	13	CASSYSQGVRTFF	TGTGCCAGCAGTTACTCCCAGGGAGTCAGGACTTTCTTT
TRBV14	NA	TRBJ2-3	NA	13	CASSQGLGGTQYF	TGTGCCAGCAGCCAAGGGCTAGGCGGTACGCAGTATTTT
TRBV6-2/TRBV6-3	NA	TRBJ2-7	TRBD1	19	CASSYNRGLLLLSSYEQYF	TGTGCCAGCAGTTACAACAGGGGGCTCCTCCTATTGAGCTCCTACGAGCAGTACTTC
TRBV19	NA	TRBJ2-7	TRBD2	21	CASSRPLRPGTSGGTIYEQYF	TGTGCCAGTAGTAGACCCCTACGCCCAGGGACTAGCGGGGGGACCATCTACGAGCAGTACTTC
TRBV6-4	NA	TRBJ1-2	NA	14	CASSKGEANYGYTF	TGTGCCAGCAGTAAAGGGGAGGCTAACTATGGCTACACCTTC
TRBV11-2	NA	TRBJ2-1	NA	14	CASSYLSSYNEQFF	TGTGCCAGCAGCTATCTAAGCTCCTACAATGAGCAGTTCTTC
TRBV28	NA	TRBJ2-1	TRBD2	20	CASSFPLLLAGVNSYNEQFF	TGTGCCAGCAGTTTTCCTCTACTCCTAGCGGGGGTTAACTCCTACAATGAGCAGTTCTTC
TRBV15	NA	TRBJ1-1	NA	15	CATSRDRVMNTEAFF	TGTGCCACCAGCAGAGATAGGGTTATGAACACTGAAGCTTTCTTT
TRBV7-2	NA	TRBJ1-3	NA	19	CASSLSLWGGLSSGNTIYF	TGTGCCAGCAGCTTATCCCTCTGGGGAGGTCTAAGCTCTGGAAACACCATATATTTT
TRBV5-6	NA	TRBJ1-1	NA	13	CASSWGRETEAFF	TGTGCCAGCAGCTGGGGGCGGGAGACTGAAGCTTTCTTT
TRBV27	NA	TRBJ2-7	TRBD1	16	CASSLVPGTGPHEQYF	TGTGCCAGCAGTTTGGTTCCCGGGACAGGGCCCCACGAGCAGTACTTC
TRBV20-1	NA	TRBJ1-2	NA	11	CSARAKGSYTF	TGCAGTGCTAGAGCAAAAGGGAGCTACACCTTC
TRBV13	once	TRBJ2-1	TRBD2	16	CASSTLTSGGYNEQFF	TGTGCCAGCAGCACCCTGACTAGCGGGGGCTACAATGAGCAGTTCTTC
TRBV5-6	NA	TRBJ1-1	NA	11	CASSLGSEAFF	TGTGCCAGCAGCTTGGGATCTGAAGCTTTCTTT
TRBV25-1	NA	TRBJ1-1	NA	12	CASTLAGTEAFF	TGTGCCAGCACCTTAGCAGGGACTGAAGCTTTCTTT
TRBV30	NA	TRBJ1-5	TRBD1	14	CAWNRDRRYQPQHF	TGTGCCTGGAATCGGGACAGGCGATATCAGCCCCAGCATTTT
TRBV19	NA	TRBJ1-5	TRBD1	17	CASTRDRASYSNQPQHF	TGTGCCAGCACACGGGACAGGGCTTCGTATAGCAATCAGCCCCAGCATTTT
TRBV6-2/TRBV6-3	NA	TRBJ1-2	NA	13	CASSHRGVGGYTF	TGTGCCAGCAGCCACCGAGGGGTGGGTGGCTACACCTTC
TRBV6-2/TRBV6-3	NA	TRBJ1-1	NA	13	CASSTSMNTEAFF	TGTGCCAGCAGTACCAGTATGAACACTGAAGCTTTCTTT
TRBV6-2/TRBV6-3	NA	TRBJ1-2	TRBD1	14	CASSYLDRDYGYTF	TGTGCCAGCAGTTACCTGGACAGGGACTATGGCTACACCTTC
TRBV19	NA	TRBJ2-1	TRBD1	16	CASTLTGAPRYNEQFF	TGTGCCAGTACCCTGACAGGGGCTCCACGCTACAATGAGCAGTTCTTC
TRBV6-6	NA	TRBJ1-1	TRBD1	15	CASSYFRTGSTEAFF	TGTGCCAGCAGTTACTTCCGGACAGGGAGCACTGAAGCTTTCTTT
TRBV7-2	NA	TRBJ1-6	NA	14	CASSLVGSNSPLHF	TGTGCCAGCAGCTTAGTAGGGTCAAATTCACCCCTCCACTTT
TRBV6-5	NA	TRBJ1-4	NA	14	CASRMRGRNEKLFF	TGTGCCAGCAGGATGAGGGGAAGGAATGAAAAACTGTTTTTT
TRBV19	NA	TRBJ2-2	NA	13	CASRTVITGELFF	TGTGCCAGTAGAACAGTGATCACCGGGGAGCTGTTTTTT